Here is one T cell receptor beta chain with its context. This clone was counted once. Its antigen remains unidentified. Base qualities are not provided; no much larger clone lies one nucleotide away. This record belongs to a study of cytomegalovirus exposure and HLA in healthy donors (dated by TCRdb to about 2017). The study in broad terms: An earlier analysis of roughly 500 of the donors reported roughly 270 Gb of sequence data and around 120 million unique TCR beta sequences from 150 million to 200 million T cells. The aim of the study was to test whether cataloging public T cell receptors could identify signatures of past pathogen exposure. Besides the first cohort of roughly 700 subjects, a separate validation cohort made up of 95 to 150 different subjects was used. All discovery cohort repertoires had been generated using a single sequencing platform. Around 330 gigabases of sequencing data and roughly 80 million unique TCR sequences made up an early release that covered approximately 650 HLA-typed donors. Alongside the repertoire data, information on donor age, sex, ethnicity and CMV serostatus was compiled. Of the roughly 400 genotyped donors, approximately 80% fell in the genetic ancestry cluster associated with self-reported Caucasian donors. HLA typing covered class I and class II loci at four-digit resolution. The T cell repertoires of 550 to 850 subjects were profiled by immunosequencing and related to cytomegalovirus serostatus. On average, 235,054 unique TCR beta nucleotide sequences were sequenced per donor among more than 350 genotyped donors of the cohort, with 15% to 20% of those sequences being non-productive. To predict cytomegalovirus infection status, the study combined high-throughput TCR immunosequencing, statistical association of individual TCRs with disease status, and machine learning. A few DR-DQ haplotypes were handled as single units for association and clustering because linkage in the cohort was strong. A later genetic analysis used genome-wide SNP genotypes for about 65% of the 666 donors, treating that subset as a discovery cohort. In the later analysis, no new phenotypic data were used to find candidate immune exposures; instead, reliance was placed on TCR beta sequences and their occurrence across donors. A later analysis re-examined previously published TCR beta repertoires from more than 650 donors and added high-resolution HLA genotyping to investigate patterns of TCR occurrence. Typing coverage differed by locus: A, B, C, DRB1 and DQB1 were typed in roughly 620-630 donors, DQA1 in about 500, DPA1 in some 610, and DPB1 in 400 to 480. In an earlier analysis of 587 of the donors, high-throughput TCR beta sequencing was used to judge whether each TCR beta V gene segment behaved as functional or pseudogenic. Results and caveats for the whole study, not just this receptor: Three of the identified cytomegalovirus-associated TCR beta chains were confirmed in vitro to be specific for cytomegalovirus antigens. The classifier was reported to diagnose cytomegalovirus status with high specificity and sensitivity in both the original cohort and the validation cohort. The earlier analysis of 587 of the donors excluded some 16 rarely observed V segments, including chromosome 9 orphons, because counts were too low. Because HLA typing was missing for some donors at each locus, association tests included only the typed subset. A total of around 150 TCR beta chains were listed by the study as associated with cytomegalovirus. Immune exposure information for the cohort was limited to CMV serostatus. Correlated functional status among segregating V segments might be attributable to linkage disequilibrium, but an unknown experimental factor could not be ruled out. At a false discovery rate of 0.05, a later analysis linked fewer than 20,000 TCR beta sequences to specific HLA alleles. Because the 87-base-pair reads could not distinguish some IMGT-functional V segments, including TRBV6-2 and TRBV6-3, those segments were excluded. According to a later genetic analysis, donors in an Asian-associated ancestry cluster had fewer N-insertions in productive TCRs than the roughly 700-donor mean. A later analysis found that TCR association rates varied across HLA loci, with DRB1 alleles showing the most associated TCRs and HLA-C alleles the fewest. Several of the top co-occurrence clusters appeared to be linked to parvovirus B19, influenza, CMV and Epstein-Barr virus, according to a later analysis. The cohort was sequenced for TCR beta chains only, and without alpha or paired-chain data the features that could be detected were limited. According to a later analysis, most CMV-associated TCR beta chains appeared to be HLA-restricted, and the HLA associations seemed to be driven largely by CMV exposure. A later genetic analysis associated a missense DCLRE1C variant with V-gene and J-gene trimming of TCR beta chains, and an independent cohort replicated the association. Most TCR sequences were observed very rarely across donors, whereas some public TCRs were present in many individuals. In a later analysis, HLA-associated TCR beta chains were found to be more clonally expanded and to have lower generation probabilities than equally common non-associated chains. The presence/absence analyses assumed that sequencing depth was roughly uniform across donors, and that assumption may not be true. A further reported finding was that TCR beta sequences accurately predicted the HLA-A and HLA-B alleles for most subjects in the first cohort. When HLA alleles, especially DR and DQ, strongly co-occurred, attributing TCR associations to individual alleles was difficult. Broadly in line with IMGT annotations, most TCR beta V segments showed up in productive rearrangements about 87% or about 30% of the time in an earlier analysis of several hundred of the donors. The authors suggested that the approach could potentially be extended to other disease states and immunological phenotypes. The sequencing pipeline was judged likely to have produced a cluster of highly shared sequence variants as a technical artifact.

In total, 666 healthy bone marrow donors made up the cohort. At the time of sampling, all cohort members were nominally healthy, though unrecorded immune exposures were likely present. The donor tested CMV seronegative and was one of the 352 seronegative cohort members. Every donor gave a peripheral blood sample, and the peripheral blood mononuclear cells from that sample were used for TCR beta sequencing. Genomic DNA was extracted from the blood cell samples with the Qiagen DNeasy Blood Extraction Kit. The receptor library was made with the immunoSEQ multiplex PCR assay. For the multiplex PCR, a mixture combining 60 forward primers for TCR Vbeta segments and 13 reverse primers for TCR Jbeta segments was used. Amplification of the CDR3 region of rearranged TCR beta genes was performed with a multiplex PCR assay on genomic DNA. On the Illumina HiSeq System, the amplified TCR beta libraries were sequenced as 87-base-pair reads. As for the original processing: In a later analysis, tens of millions of unique TCR beta chains were counted across the 650 to 700 repertoires, and roughly 10 million of these chains were shared by at least two donors. Raw reads were error-corrected and collapsed into unique sequences by a nearest-neighbor algorithm in which closely related sequences were merged to remove PCR and sequencing errors. To assign V, D and J gene segments, CDR3 sequences were aligned to IMGT reference sequences. Each retained sequence needed at least a six-nucleotide match to both a V gene segment and a J gene segment. Rearrangements were classified as productive when the CDR3 lacked stop codons and remained in frame with V and J, and all other rearrangements were classified as non-productive. CDR3 was defined according to IMGT convention as the region running from the second conserved V-encoded cysteine to the conserved J-encoded phenylalanine. The earlier analysis of some 550 of the donors excluded any sequence lacking an unambiguous match to a single V gene segment. An earlier analysis of about 600 of the donors called V segments functional above 56.7% productive rearrangements and segregating when the between-donor standard deviation exceeded 5%. A statistical classification framework was built to diagnose cytomegalovirus status from the catalog of TCR beta chain sequences. In a later analysis, V and J genes were assigned by comparing TCR nucleotide sequences against IMGT/GENE-DB human TR gene sequences. A later analysis assigned CDR3 sequences and most-parsimonious VDJ recombination scenarios with the TCRdist pipeline. In a later analysis, each TCR beta chain was defined by its CDR3 amino acid sequence together with its V-gene family, and reads lacking a unique V-gene family were excluded. To address suspected cross-contamination and a sequencing artifact, a later analysis removed roughly 640 highly shared, low-generation-probability nucleotide sequences. For each public chain, a later analysis derived a clonal expansion index from normalized ranks of inferred template counts within each repertoire. Generation probabilities in a later analysis came from a VDJ recombination model fitted to out-of-frame rearrangements, and those results were checked against IGoR. In a later analysis, TCR-TCR, TCR-HLA and TCR-CMV co-occurrence was scored with hypergeometric tests, and a repertoire-size bias correction was applied to TCR pairs. In a later analysis, false discovery rates were estimated by permuting HLA or CMV assignments 20 times. In a later analysis, co-occurring TCRs were grouped with DBSCAN, and TCRdist sequence similarity was added when clustering was performed within HLA-allele-positive subsets. Repertoires with fewer than 30,000 or more than 120,000 public chains, plus five repertoires with anomalous nucleotide sharing, were excluded from co-occurrence clustering. TCRdb carries this immuneACCESS record with in-frame sequences only. Its versions omit some clonotypes, under half of them owing to an unresolved V gene in the studies checked, with the rest unexplained. Clone size and the V and J calls come from that table; the DNA yielded D and trimming. Present in this sample are about 130,000 clones, 81% of which were seen just once. The leading ten clones occupy 0.55% to 0.85% of the sample.

CDR1 and CDR2, looked up from the germline V gene, are MNHEY and SVGAGI. V sheds 10 bases and J sheds 5 bases, leaving 11 bases between their ends. The CDR3 runs 11 residues from the cysteine to the phenylalanine. Only CDR3 DNA remains: 33 bases, in frame from the first base. The clonotype originates from a man between 18 and 35 years old in good health and CMV-seronegative. Sequenced sample: PBMCs. This sequence uses TRBV6-5 and TRBJ2-5; TRBD2 is a weak D gene call, 6 bases matching. Here the CDR3 is given as CATGRGETQYF. The base sequence is TGTGCCACCGGTCGGGGGGAGACCCAGTACTTC.